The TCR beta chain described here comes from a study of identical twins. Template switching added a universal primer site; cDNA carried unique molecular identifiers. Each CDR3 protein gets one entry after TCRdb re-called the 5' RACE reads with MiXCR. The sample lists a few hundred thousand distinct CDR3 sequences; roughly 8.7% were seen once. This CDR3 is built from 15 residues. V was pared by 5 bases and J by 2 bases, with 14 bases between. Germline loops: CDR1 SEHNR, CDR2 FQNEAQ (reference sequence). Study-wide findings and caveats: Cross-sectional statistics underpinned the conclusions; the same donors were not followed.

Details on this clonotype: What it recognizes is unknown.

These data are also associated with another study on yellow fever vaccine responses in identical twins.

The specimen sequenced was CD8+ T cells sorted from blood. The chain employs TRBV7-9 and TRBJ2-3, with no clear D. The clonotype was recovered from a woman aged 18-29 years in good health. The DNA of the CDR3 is TGTGCCAGCAGCCTAATCCTAGGGTTCACAGATACGCAGTATTTT. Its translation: CASSLILGFTDTQYF.